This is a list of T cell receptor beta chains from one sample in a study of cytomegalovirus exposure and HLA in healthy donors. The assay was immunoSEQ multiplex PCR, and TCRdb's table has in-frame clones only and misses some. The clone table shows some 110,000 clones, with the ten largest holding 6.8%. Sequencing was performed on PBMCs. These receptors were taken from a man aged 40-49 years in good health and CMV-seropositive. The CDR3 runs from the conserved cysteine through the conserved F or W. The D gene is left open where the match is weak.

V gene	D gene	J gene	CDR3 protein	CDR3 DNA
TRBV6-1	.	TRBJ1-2	CASSDSGPKYGYTF	TGTGCCAGCAGTGATTCTGGGCCTAAATATGGCTACACCTTC
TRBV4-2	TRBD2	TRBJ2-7	CASSHSGRGLSYEQYF	TGTGCCAGCAGCCATAGCGGGAGGGGCCTCTCCTACGAGCAGTACTTC
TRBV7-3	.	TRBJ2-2	CASSRQSSGELFF	TGTGCCAGCAGCCGACAGTCTTCCGGGGAGCTGTTTTTT
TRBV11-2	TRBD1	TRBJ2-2	CASTRGQGAGGELFF	TGTGCCAGCACCCGAGGACAGGGGGCTGGCGGGGAGCTGTTTTTT
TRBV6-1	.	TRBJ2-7	CASGVTGEAYEQYF	TGTGCCAGCGGAGTGACAGGCGAGGCCTACGAGCAGTACTTC
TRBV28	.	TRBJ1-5	CASSFPGNQPQHF	TGTGCCAGCAGTTTTCCGGGGAATCAGCCCCAGCATTTT
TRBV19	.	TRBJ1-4	CASIGVLNEKLFF	TGTGCCAGTATCGGGGTCCTTAATGAAAAACTGTTTTTT
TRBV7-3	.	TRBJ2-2	CASSLTGQSPLNTGELFF	TGTGCCAGCAGCTTAACTGGACAGTCCCCTCTAAACACCGGGGAGCTGTTTTTT
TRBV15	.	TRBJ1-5	CATSSRGYDQPQHF	TGTGCCACCAGTTCCAGGGGTTATGATCAGCCCCAGCATTTT
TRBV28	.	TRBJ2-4	CASSIGPGKNIQYF	TGTGCCAGCAGTATTGGTCCAGGCAAAAACATTCAGTACTTC
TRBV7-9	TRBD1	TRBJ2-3	CASSTRTGGVTDTQYF	TGTGCCAGCAGCACCCGGACAGGGGGGGTGACAGATACGCAGTATTTT
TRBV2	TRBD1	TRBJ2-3	CASNGQGTDTQYF	TGTGCCAGCAATGGACAGGGGACAGATACGCAGTATTTT
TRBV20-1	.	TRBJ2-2	CGGGDTGELFF	TGCGGAGGGGGGGACACCGGGGAGCTGTTTTTT
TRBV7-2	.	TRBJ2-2	CASSLAFRGELFF	TGTGCCAGCAGCTTAGCTTTTCGGGGGGAGCTGTTTTTT
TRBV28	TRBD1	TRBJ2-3	CASSPWTGSTDTQYF	TGTGCCAGCAGTCCCTGGACAGGGAGCACAGATACGCAGTATTTT
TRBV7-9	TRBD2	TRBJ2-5	CASSLVAGVDETQYF	TGTGCCAGCAGCTTAGTCGCGGGAGTTGATGAGACCCAGTACTTC
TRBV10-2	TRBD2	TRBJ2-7	CATRLRASGTPLVSYEQYF	TGCGCCACCCGCCTCCGGGCTAGCGGGACCCCCCTCGTGTCCTACGAGCAGTACTTC
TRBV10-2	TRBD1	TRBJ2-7	CASSRTGADIYEQYF	TGCGCCAGCAGTAGAACAGGGGCTGATATATACGAGCAGTACTTC
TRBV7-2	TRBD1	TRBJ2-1	CASSLVGTGEFNEQFF	TGTGCCAGCAGCTTAGTGGGGACAGGGGAGTTTAATGAGCAGTTCTTC
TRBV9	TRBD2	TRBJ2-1	CASSVWGSGGSIPEQFF	TGTGCCAGCAGCGTATGGGGCTCGGGCGGGAGCATCCCTGAGCAGTTCTTC
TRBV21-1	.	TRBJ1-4	CASIQRKGADEKLFF	TGTGCCAGCATCCAAAGGAAAGGGGCGGATGAAAAACTGTTTTTT